This TCR beta chain was recorded in a study of T-cell memory formation after mild COVID-19. The CDR3 loop spans 14 amino acids. In germline, CDR1 is SGHNT, CDR2 YYREEE (reference sequence). V lost 0 bases to trimming and J lost 2 bases, with 9 bases between them. TCRdb re-analysed the 5' RACE reads in MiXCR, keeping a single row per CDR3 protein. The sample includes some 57,000 distinct CDR3 sequences, 12% of them seen just once. Sequencing input: PBMCs or a T cell subset sorted from them (not recorded which). This clonotype originated in a man aged 18 to 29 who had mild COVID-19 (a few samples of this study predate the infection). Cell type and time point are not known. This chain joins TRBV5-4 and TRBJ2-7; D is perhaps TRBD1 (6 bases). The CDR3 DNA reads as TGTGCCAGCAGCTTGGCCCGGGACACCTACGAGCAGTACGTC. Translation: CASSLARDTYEQYV.